This T cell receptor beta chain was identified in a study of OX40 agonist ivuxolimab in advanced cancers. Study summary: Patient treatment consisted of intravenous ivuxolimab administration every 2 weeks at 0.01 to 10 mg/kg. Eligibility admitted prior anti-PD-1, anti-PD-L1 or anti-CTLA-4 therapy; about 39% had some. Regarding the study as a whole: There was clonal expansion of CD4+ and CD8+ blood T cells by week 6 at 0.1 to 3.0 mg/kg. Compared with CD4+, CD8+ T cells on average had more expanded clones.

The protocol was immunoSEQ multiplex PCR, while the TCRdb copy is restricted to in-frame clones and leaves out a portion. Of about 61,000 clones listed, around 86% are singletons. As concerns this clone: Its antigen remains unidentified.

The CDR3 totals 14 residues. Germline V CDR1 and CDR2: SGHVS, FQNEAQ. Trimming left V 1 base short and J 5 bases short, with 11 bases between. The specimen was CD4+ or CD8+ T cells sorted from blood, collected in a trial of the OX40 agonist ivuxolimab. The chain has TRBV7-8 and TRBJ1-2, with D maybe TRBD1 (5 bases). The receptor's source is an adult with an advanced solid tumor such as melanoma, head and neck, liver or kidney cancer. The CDR3 spells CASSLGTGGYGYTF. In DNA, the CDR3 is TGTGCCAGCAGCTTAGGTACAGGCGGGTATGGCTACACCTTC.